This T cell receptor beta chain was captured in a study of blood T cell repertoires in COVID-19. Study information: Samples of COVID-19 (acute and convalescent) were obtained from the United States, Italy and Spain. The analysed material was cDNA or gDNA that came from T cells, B-cell-depleted T cells, or PBMCs.

Trimming stripped 1 base from V and 4 bases from J, with 13 bases between. The germline V gene has CDR1 SGHVS and CDR2 FQNEAQ. There are 15 residues in the CDR3. This clone was recorded at least ten times. Original processing notes: Amplification of reference gene primers was used by the study to estimate nucleated cell counts. TCRdb's copy holds only in-frame clones and misses some; the assay was immunoSEQ multiplex PCR. V and J calls and clone size are as listed in that table; D and trimming were resolved from the DNA. The table includes a few hundred thousand clones, under 90% detected once. V usage is TRBV7-8 and J usage is TRBJ1-1, with D hard to call. Sequencing used peripheral blood. The receptor comes from a man aged 50 to 59 with acute or convalescent COVID-19. The CDR3 sequence is CASSLGTDYITEAFF. CDR3 bases: TGTGCCAGCAGCTTAGGAACGGACTATATCACTGAAGCTTTCTTT.